This T cell receptor (beta chain) was obtained from a study of blood T cell repertoires in COVID-19. Some clones are missing from TCRdb's copy, which holds only in-frame ones; the method was immunoSEQ multiplex PCR. The table has about 260,000 clones, 70% to 90% seen once; the top ten hold around 0.67%. The CDR3 is 15 residues long. Germline-derived CDR1 and CDR2 are LNHDA and SQIVND (reference sequence). Between the trimmed V and J ends, which lost 8 bases and 1 base, there was a span of 17 bases. The clonotype was recovered from a human donor in a cohort sampled during active COVID-19. The gene calls are TRBV19 and TRBJ1-1, with D possibly matching TRBD1 (6 bases). Specimen: peripheral blood. DNA of the CDR3: TGTGCCAGTGGACGCGGGGGCCTAGGGAACACTGAAGCTTTCTTT. Its protein product is CASGRGGLGNTEAFF.